The 16 T cell receptor beta chains reported below all come from one sample, sequenced in a study of blood T cell repertoires in COVID-19. Clones were read by immunoSEQ multiplex PCR, and TCRdb kept only the in-frame ones, dropping some. The table includes under 100,000 clones, more than 60% detected once. Material: peripheral blood. The receptors here all came from a woman older than 75 with active or convalescent COVID-19.

This chain connects TRBV6-5 to TRBJ2-2; TRBD1 is a possible D gene (6 bases). The V gene lost 6 bases and the J gene lost 6 bases, with 17 bases spanning the gap. Per the germline V gene, CDR1 is MNHEY and CDR2 is SVGAGI. CDR3 length: 15 amino acids. The CDR3: CASRSQGIVAGELFF. CDR3 coding DNA: TGTGCCAGCAGATCACAGGGAATAGTAGCCGGGGAGCTGTTTTTT.

This clone was counted between two and nine times. The gene calls are TRBV6-4 and TRBJ2-1; a possible D gene is TRBD2 (5 bases). Germline CDR1 MRHNA, CDR2 SNTAGT. The CDR3 is 15 amino acids. V was trimmed by 6 bases and J by 2 bases, leaving 14 bases between them. The CDR3 here is CASSAQAEAYNEQFF. In DNA form, the CDR3 reads TGTGCCAGCAGCGCCCAGGCGGAGGCCTACAATGAGCAGTTCTTC.

This clone was recorded once. The gene calls are TRBV27 and TRBJ1-4, with 7 positions matching TRBD1. The CDR3 length is 14 residues. Trimming cost V 4 bases and J 7 bases; bases outside gene matches: 6. The germline CDR1 and CDR2 sequences are MNHEY and SMNVEV (reference sequence). In nucleotides, the CDR3 is TGTGCCAGCAGTTCCCAGGGGGGCAGTGAAAAACTGTTTTTT. Translated: CASSSQGGSEKLFF. The full variable domain, rest sourced from reference TRBV27 and TRBJ1-4, is EAQVTQNPRYLITVTGKKLTVTCSQNMNHEYMSWYRQDPGLGLRQIYYSMNVEVTDKGDVPEGYKVSRKEKRNFPLILESPSPNQTSLYFCASSSQGGSEKLFFGSGTQLSVL.

CDR3 in DNA: TGCGCCAGCAGCTTGGGTAGGGGGCCTACTAATGAAAAACTGTTTTTT. It translates to CASSLGRGPTNEKLFF. The rearrangement uses TRBV5-1 and TRBJ1-4; 7 bases line up with TRBD1. The CDR3 runs to 16 residues. With 0 bases clipped from V and 2 bases from J, the junction kept 4 bases outside the gene matches. The V gene's germline CDR1 is SGHRS and CDR2 YFSETQ.

The chain has TRBV2 and TRBJ1-2, with TRBD1 matching over 9 bases. The trim removed 6 bases at V and 4 bases at J, leaving 9 bases unmatched. Germline CDR1 and CDR2: SNHLY and FYNNEI. The CDR3 is made up of 15 amino acids. The CDR3 sequence is CASRGRDREGYGYTF. The CDR3 DNA is TGTGCCAGCAGGGGGAGGGACAGGGAGGGCTATGGCTACACCTTC.

The rearrangement uses TRBV23-1 and TRBJ1-5; 8 positions agree with TRBD1. TRBV23-1 is an ORF, with its function uncertain. V lost 3 bases, J lost 8 bases, and 9 bases stayed unmatched. This CDR3 is 15 amino acids long. In nucleotides, the CDR3 is TGCGCCAGCAGTCAGTTAGGACAGGGTCTCAAGCCCCAGCATTTT. Translation gives CASSQLGQGLKPQHF.

The V and J genes are TRBV7-9 and TRBJ1-2; 8 nucleotides line up with TRBD1. The CDR3 runs to 15 residues. Germline values: CDR1 SEHNR, CDR2 FQNEAQ (reference sequence). The trim removed 1 base at V and 4 bases at J, leaving 5 bases unmatched. In DNA form, the CDR3 reads TGTGCCAGCAGCTTAGGCCAGGGGGCTTTCTATGGCTACACCTTC. This gives the protein CASSLGQGAFYGYTF.

The rearrangement links TRBV6-2 or TRBV6-3 to TRBJ1-6; 9 nucleotides line up with TRBD1. V shed 4 bases and J 9 bases; nucleotides not matched to a gene: 4. The germline V gene encodes CDR1 MNHEY and CDR2 SVGEGT. The CDR3 length is 14 residues. The DNA of the CDR3 is TGTGCCAGCAGTTCGACAGGGGGTAGTTCACCCCTCCACTTT. Its translation: CASSSTGGSSPLHF.

V is TRBV5-1 and J is TRBJ2-3; tentatively, D is TRBD1 (6 bases). V was trimmed by 0 bases and J by 3 bases, leaving 11 bases between them. Per germline, CDR1 SGHRS and CDR2 YFSETQ. This CDR3 contains 15 residues. CDR3 coding DNA: TGCGCCAGCAGCTTGGGTACAGGGATGACAGATACGCAGTATTTT. Translation: CASSLGTGMTDTQYF.

The DNA for the CDR3 is TGTGCCAGCACTTCGGGACAGGGCCTTTGGGAGACCCAGTACTTC. This translates into CASTSGQGLWETQYF. This sequence joins TRBV6-6 and TRBJ2-5, with 9 nucleotides matching TRBD1. CDR3 length: 15 amino acids. J was trimmed by 5 bases and V by 7 bases; bases with no gene match: 11. Germline loops: CDR1 MNHNY, CDR2 SVGAGI (reference sequence).

About this clone: The junction departs from the called germline gene at one end, perhaps through a read error. This chain connects TRBV7-2 to TRBJ2-1, with D possibly being TRBD2 (6 bases). CDR1 is SGHTA and CDR2 is FQGNSA in the germline V gene. The length of the CDR3 is 13 residues. Written as DNA, the CDR3 is TGTGCCAGCACCTTATGGAGGGATCGTGAGCAGTTCTTC. It is translated as CASTLWRDREQFF.

This rearrangement joins TRBV7-6 to TRBJ2-2, with 7 bases lining up with TRBD1. J was trimmed by 5 bases and V by 3 bases; bases with no gene match: 9. From germline, CDR1 is SGHVS and CDR2 FNYEAQ. The CDR3 has 16 residues. The CDR3 DNA is TGTGCCAGCAGCTTGTTAGGGGGCGCAGGGACCGGGGAGCTGTTTTTT. It is translated as CASSLLGGAGTGELFF.

This clone was detected a few times. Relative to the germline gene, one junction end is altered; a read error may explain this. CDR3 coding DNA: TGTGCCAGCAGTGACTCGGGACAGGGTAGCCAGCCCCAGCATTTT. Amino acid sequence: CASSDSGQGSQPQHF. The V call is TRBV6-6, the J call TRBJ1-5, with 9 positions matching TRBD1. The CDR3 is made up of 15 amino acids. The germline CDR1 and CDR2 sequences are MNHNY and SVGAGI (reference sequence).

This clone appeared a single time. The chain carries TRBV3-1 (or the pseudogene TRBV3-2) and TRBJ1-1, with D possibly being TRBD1 (6 bases). Germline values: CDR1 LGHDT, CDR2 YNNKEL (reference sequence). Trimming cost V 4 bases and J 4 bases, with 10 bases left between them. The CDR3 contains 13 residues. This CDR3 is CASSPNRVTEAFF. The CDR3 bases are TGTGCCAGCAGCCCGAACAGGGTCACTGAAGCTTTCTTT.

The chain is built from TRBV7-2 and TRBJ2-2; TRBD2 matches 7 bases. Germline values: CDR1 SGHTA, CDR2 FQGNSA. This CDR3 spans 15 amino acids. V trimming: 5 bases; J trimming: 2 bases; junction bases outside the gene matches: 5. This chain's CDR3 is CASSPGLGNTGELFF. DNA of the CDR3: TGTGCCAGCAGCCCAGGACTAGGAAACACCGGGGAGCTGTTTTTT.

The V call is TRBV19, the J call TRBJ1-5; 9 nucleotides match TRBD1. There are 17 residues in the CDR3. V lost 3 bases and J lost 7; bases outside the gene matches: 13. CDR1 and CDR2 from the germline V gene are LNHDA and SQIVND (reference sequence). The DNA for the CDR3 is TGTGCCAGTAGTATCCTTTACTGGACAGGGGATTTACAGCCCCAGCATTTT. Translating it yields CASSILYWTGDLQPQHF.